The 8 T cell receptor beta chains in this list originate from one sample, sequenced in a study of cytomegalovirus exposure and HLA in healthy donors listed by TCRdb under 2017. Library method: the immunoSEQ multiplex PCR assay. For the multiplex PCR, a mixture combining 60 forward primers for TCR Vbeta segments and 13 reverse primers for TCR Jbeta segments was used. Here the immuneACCESS table is served through TCRdb, limited to in-frame sequences with V and J called. Missing clones are a known gap in these copies; in checked studies unresolved V genes cover under half, and the rest lacks a known reason. Recorded for this sample are 150,000 to 200,000 clones; more than 60% of them occurred a single time. About 8% of the sample goes to the ten largest clones. The sequencing input was PBMCs. These TCRs come from a woman between 40 and 55 years old in good health and CMV-seropositive.

The V and J genes are TRBV27 and TRBJ2-3; no clear D gene. Germline V gene lookup returns CDR1 MNHEY and CDR2 SMNVEV (reference sequence). This CDR3 contains 15 residues. Between the trimmed V and J ends, which lost 1 base and 5 bases, there was a span of 13 bases. Here the CDR3 DNA reads TGTGCCAGCAGTTTATACGCATTTACGGGAGATACGCAGTATTTT. Its translation is CASSLYAFTGDTQYF.

The rearrangement links TRBV27 to TRBJ2-1, with TRBD2 matching over 11 bases. Per the germline V gene, CDR1 is MNHEY and CDR2 is SMNVEV (reference sequence). This CDR3 is built from 16 residues. V shed 5 bases and J 9 bases; nucleotides not matched to a gene: 12. The CDR3 here is CASSRTLAGGSGEQFF. The CDR3 DNA reads as TGTGCCAGCAGTAGAACCCTAGCGGGGGGTTCGGGTGAGCAGTTCTTC.

The CDR3 DNA is TGTGCCAGCAACCTAAGGTCTAGATTGAATGAGCAGTTCTTC. Translated, it gives CASNLRSRLNEQFF. J is TRBJ2-1 and V is TRBV2; D is uncertain. Trimming left V 7 bases short and J 7 bases short, with 17 bases between. The CDR3 totals 14 residues. The germline CDR1 and CDR2 sequences are SNHLY and FYNNEI.

This chain joins TRBV28 and TRBJ2-5, with a tentative D call TRBD2 (6 bases). Germline CDR1 reads MDHEN; CDR2 reads SYDVKM. Trimming pared 2 bases from V and 3 bases from J, leaving 7 bases between. The CDR3 covers 13 residues. In DNA, the CDR3 is TGTGCCAGCAGTTTAGCGGGAAAAGAGACCCAGTACTTC. Residues: CASSLAGKETQYF. The complete variable domain, with remaining parts taken from reference TRBV28 and TRBJ2-5, reads DVKVTQSSRYLVKRTGEKVFLECVQDMDHENMFWYRQDPGLGLRLIYFSYDVKMKEKGDIPEGYSVSREKKERFSLILESASTNQTSMYLCASSLAGKETQYFGPGTRLLVL.

CDR3 amino acids: CASRETSSQETQYF. As DNA, the CDR3 is TGTGCCAGTAGAGAGACTAGCAGCCAAGAGACCCAGTACTTC. The chain links TRBV19 to TRBJ2-5; TRBD2 agrees at 7 bases. The germline gives CDR1 LNHDA, CDR2 SQIVND (reference sequence). The ends lost 6 bases at V and 1 base at J; junction bases unmatched: 5. The CDR3 runs 14 residues.

The chain uses TRBV6-4 and TRBJ2-3; TRBD1 is a possible D gene (7 bases). The germline V gene has CDR1 MRHNA and CDR2 SNTAGT. The CDR3 runs 14 residues. V was cut by 3 bases and J by 4 bases, with 11 bases left in between. The CDR3 reads CASSETGEADTQYF. The DNA for the CDR3 is TGTGCCAGCAGTGAAACAGGGGAGGCAGATACGCAGTATTTT.

The gene calls are TRBV5-8 and TRBJ1-1; tentatively, D is TRBD1 (5 bases). Germline values: CDR1 SGHTS, CDR2 YDEGEE. Trimming pared 0 bases from V and 5 bases from J, leaving 14 bases between. The CDR3 contains 15 residues. The CDR3 nucleotides are TGTGCCAGCAGCTTGGAATTGGGGGGATGGACTGAAGCTTTCTTT. Translating it yields CASSLELGGWTEAFF. The full variable domain, its missing parts supplied by reference TRBV5-8 and TRBJ1-1, is EAGVTQSPTHLIKTRGQQATLRCSPISGHTSVYWYQQALGLGLQFLLWYDEGEERNRGNFPPRFSGRQFPNYSSELNVNALELEDSALYLCASSLELGGWTEAFFGQGTRLTVV.

The rearrangement joins TRBV2 to TRBJ1-2, with 11 positions matching TRBD1. V shed 7 bases, J shed 7 bases, and the junction held 14 bases outside the gene matches. The CDR3 runs 16 residues. Looked up from germline, CDR1 is SNHLY and CDR2 is FYNNEI. The CDR3 nucleotides are TGTGCCAGCACAGGACAGGGGGCGTTGGTGGGGTTTGGCTACACCTTC. Translation: CASTGQGALVGFGYTF.